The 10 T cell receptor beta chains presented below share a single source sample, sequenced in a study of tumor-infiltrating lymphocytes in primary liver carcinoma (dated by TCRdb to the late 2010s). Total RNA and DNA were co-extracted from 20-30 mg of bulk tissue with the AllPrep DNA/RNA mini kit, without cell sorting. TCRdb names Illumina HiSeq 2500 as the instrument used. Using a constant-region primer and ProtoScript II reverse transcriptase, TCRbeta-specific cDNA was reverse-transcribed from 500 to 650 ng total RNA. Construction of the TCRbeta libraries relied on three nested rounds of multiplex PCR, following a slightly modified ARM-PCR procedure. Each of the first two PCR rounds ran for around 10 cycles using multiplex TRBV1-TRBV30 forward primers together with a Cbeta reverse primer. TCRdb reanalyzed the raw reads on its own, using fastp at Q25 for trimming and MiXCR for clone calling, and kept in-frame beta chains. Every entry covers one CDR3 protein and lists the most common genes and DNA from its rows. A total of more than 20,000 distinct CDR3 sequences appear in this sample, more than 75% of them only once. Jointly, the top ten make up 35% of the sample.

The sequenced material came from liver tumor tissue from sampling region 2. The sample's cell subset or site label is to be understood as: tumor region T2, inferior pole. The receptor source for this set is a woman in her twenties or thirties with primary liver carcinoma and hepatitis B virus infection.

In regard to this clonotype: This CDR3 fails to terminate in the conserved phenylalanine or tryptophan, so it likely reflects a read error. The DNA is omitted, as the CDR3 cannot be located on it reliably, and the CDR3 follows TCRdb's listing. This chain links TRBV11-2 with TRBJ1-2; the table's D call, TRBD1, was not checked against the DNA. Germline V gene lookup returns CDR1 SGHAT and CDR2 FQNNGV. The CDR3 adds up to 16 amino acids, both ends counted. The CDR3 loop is CASSPRGGDRSYGRTL.

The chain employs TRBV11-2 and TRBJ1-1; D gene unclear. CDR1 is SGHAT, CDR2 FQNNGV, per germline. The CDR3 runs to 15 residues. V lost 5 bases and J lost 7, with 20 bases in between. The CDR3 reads CASSLKSGRLNEAFF. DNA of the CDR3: TGTGCCAGCAGCCTAAAAAGTGGGAGATTAAATGAAGCTTTCTTT. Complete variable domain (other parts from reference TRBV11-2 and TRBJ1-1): EAGVAQSPRYKIIEKRQSVAFWCNPISGHATLYWYQQILGQGPKLLIQFQNNGVVDDSQLPKDRFSAERLKGVDSTLKIQPAKLEDSAVYLCASSLKSGRLNEAFFGQGTRLTVV.

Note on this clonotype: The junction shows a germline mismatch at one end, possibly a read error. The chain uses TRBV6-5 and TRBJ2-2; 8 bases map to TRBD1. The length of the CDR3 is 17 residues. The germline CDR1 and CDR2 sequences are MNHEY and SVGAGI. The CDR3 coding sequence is TGTGCCAGCAGTGAGTACACCCGACAGGGGTTCACTGGGGAGCTATTTTTT. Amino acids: CASSEYTRQGFTGELFF.

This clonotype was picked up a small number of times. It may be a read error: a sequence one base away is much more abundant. CDR3 amino acids: CSGSDDEQFF. CDR3 in DNA: TGCAGCGGATCGGACGATGAGCAGTTCTTC. The chain couples TRBV29-1 to TRBJ2-1; unclear D gene. This CDR3 is built from 10 residues. Germline V CDR1 and CDR2: SQVTM, ANQGSEA. Between the trimmed V and J ends, which lost 7 bases and 8 bases, there was a span of 9 bases.

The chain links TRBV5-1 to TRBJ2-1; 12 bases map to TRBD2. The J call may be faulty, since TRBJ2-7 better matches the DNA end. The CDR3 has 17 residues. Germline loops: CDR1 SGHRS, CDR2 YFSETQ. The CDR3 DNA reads TGCGCCAGCAGCTTGGGACTAGCGGGAGACTTGGGCAATAAGCAGTACTTC. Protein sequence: CASSLGLAGDLGNKQYF.

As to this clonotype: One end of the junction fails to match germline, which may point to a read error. CDR3 nucleotides: TGTGCCAGCAGCCAAGGAGGCAGGGACCGAGAGATCCAGTACTTC. Amino acids: CASSQGGRDREIQYF. This sequence joins TRBV4-2 and TRBJ2-5; D is tentatively TRBD1 or TRBD2 (5 bases each). The CDR3 loop spans 15 amino acids. CDR1 is LGHNA, CDR2 YNFKEQ, per germline.

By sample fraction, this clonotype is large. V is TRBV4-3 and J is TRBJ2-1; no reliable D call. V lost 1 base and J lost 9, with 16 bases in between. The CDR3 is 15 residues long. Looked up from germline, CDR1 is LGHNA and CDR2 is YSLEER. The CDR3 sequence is CASSQGMKGSGEQFF. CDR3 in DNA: TGCGCCAGCAGCCAAGGCATGAAAGGGTCCGGTGAGCAGTTCTTC.

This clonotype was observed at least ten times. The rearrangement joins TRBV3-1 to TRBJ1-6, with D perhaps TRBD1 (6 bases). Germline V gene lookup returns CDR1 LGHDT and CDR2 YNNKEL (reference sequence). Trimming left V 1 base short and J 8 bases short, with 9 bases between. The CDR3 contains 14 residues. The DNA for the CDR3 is TGTGCCAGCAGCCAAGGACAGGCGTATTCACCCCTCCACTTT. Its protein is CASSQGQAYSPLHF.

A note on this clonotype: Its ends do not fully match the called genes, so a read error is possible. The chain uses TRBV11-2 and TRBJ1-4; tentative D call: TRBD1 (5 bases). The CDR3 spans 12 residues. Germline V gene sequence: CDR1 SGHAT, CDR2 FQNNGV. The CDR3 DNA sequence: TGTGCCAGTATCCCCTGGGGGGGAAAATTGTTTTTT. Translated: CASIPWGGKLFF.

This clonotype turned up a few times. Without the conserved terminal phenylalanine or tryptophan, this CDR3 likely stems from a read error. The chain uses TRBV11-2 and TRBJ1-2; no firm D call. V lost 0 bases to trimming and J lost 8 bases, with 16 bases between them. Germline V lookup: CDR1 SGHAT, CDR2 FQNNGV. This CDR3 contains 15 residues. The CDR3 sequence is CASSLDGMAGRGYTL. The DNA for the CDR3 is TGTGCCAGCAGCTTAGATGGAATGGCGGGGAGAGGCTACACCTTG.